The rows below give T cell receptor beta chains drawn from one sample of a study of early T cells in non-severe SARS-CoV-2 infection. TCRdb used MiXCR to reprocess the 5' RACE reads, holding one entry per CDR3 protein. Of 65,000 to 70,000 distinct CDR3 sequences in the sample, 12% were seen once. Sequencing was done on a sample of whole blood. Every receptor here comes from an adult who was a healthcare worker with PCR-confirmed SARS-CoV-2 infection or an uninfected control (not recorded which). CDR3s include the opening cysteine and the closing phenylalanine or tryptophan. Each record gives: J gene, V gene, clone size, D gene, CDR3 protein, CDR3 DNA. The D gene is left open where the match is weak. Not every row has a clone size; where given, it reads once, few, many or a size class.

>TRBJ1-5|TRBV7-2|few|TRBD1
CASSFRGQGQPQHF
TGTGCCAGCAGCTTCAGGGGGCAGGGTCAGCCCCAGCATTTT
>TRBJ2-6|TRBV4-2|few|.
CASSQKQGGDSGANVLTF
TGTGCCAGCAGCCAGAAACAGGGAGGGGACTCTGGGGCCAACGTCCTGACTTTC
>TRBJ1-2|TRBV18|many|.
CASSPMGVSNYGYTF
TGTGCCAGCTCACCAATGGGCGTCAGTAACTATGGCTACACCTTC
>TRBJ1-1|TRBV6-2/TRBV6-3|many|.
CASSYSKGRGTEAFF
TGTGCCAGCAGTTACTCGAAGGGACGCGGCACTGAAGCTTTCTTT
>TRBJ2-1|TRBV5-1|.|.
CASSLAVDRSYNEQFF
TGCGCCAGCAGCTTGGCCGTTGATCGCTCCTACAATGAGCAGTTCTTC
>TRBJ2-6|TRBV6-5|many|.
CASSSQGPPGANVLTF
TGTGCCAGCAGTTCACAGGGACCGCCCGGGGCCAACGTCCTGACTTTC
>TRBJ2-5|TRBV20-1|.|.
CSAYVPGRTQETQYF
TGCAGTGCCTACGTCCCTGGCCGTACACAAGAGACCCAGTACTTC
>TRBJ2-3|TRBV4-2|many|.
CASSQDGGRVFTDTQYF
TGTGCCAGCAGCCAAGATGGGGGCAGGGTGTTCACAGATACGCAGTATTTT
>TRBJ2-2|TRBV20-1|many|.
CSAQDLRGGAGELFF
TGCAGTGCCCAGGACTTGAGGGGGGGAGCCGGGGAGCTGTTTTTT
>TRBJ2-2|TRBV3-1|.|.
CASRPAPGAGELFF
TGTGCCAGCAGACCCGCCCCAGGGGCCGGGGAGCTGTTTTTT
>TRBJ2-1|TRBV10-1|many|TRBD2
CASSVGLAHNEQFF
TGCGCCAGCAGTGTGGGACTAGCCCACAATGAGCAGTTCTTC
>TRBJ1-1|TRBV25-1|few|TRBD1
CASSDRGLREAFF
TGTGCCAGCAGTGATAGGGGGCTCCGGGAGGCTTTCTTT
>TRBJ2-5|TRBV7-9|few|.
CASSLDNRGTQYF
TGTGCCAGCAGCTTAGATAATAGGGGGACCCAGTACTTC
>TRBJ2-1|TRBV2|.|TRBD2
CASSVRSGGPNEQFF
TGTGCCAGCAGTGTACGTAGCGGGGGACCCAATGAGCAGTTCTTC
>TRBJ2-5|TRBV6-2/TRBV6-3|.|TRBD1
CASSYLTGRQETQYF
TGTGCCAGCAGTTACCTGACAGGGCGCCAAGAGACCCAGTACTTC
>TRBJ1-2|TRBV11-2|.|.
CASSLRGADGYTF
TGTGCCAGCAGCTTGAGGGGTGCTGATGGCTACACCTTC
>TRBJ1-2|TRBV3-1|.|.
CASSQAGRDYGYTF
TGTGCCAGCAGCCAGGCTGGACGAGACTATGGCTACACCTTC
>TRBJ1-5|TRBV4-3|many|TRBD1
CASSQVQGGQPQHF
TGCGCCAGCAGCCAAGTACAGGGGGGTCAGCCCCAGCATTTT
>TRBJ2-7|TRBV7-9|.|TRBD2
CASSFGGGPLPYEQYF
TGTGCCAGCAGCTTCGGCGGGGGGCCTCTCCCCTACGAGCAGTACTTC
>TRBJ1-2|TRBV6-5|few|.
CAVSPQGGGYGYTF
TGTGCCGTCAGCCCACAGGGCGGTGGCTATGGCTACACCTTC